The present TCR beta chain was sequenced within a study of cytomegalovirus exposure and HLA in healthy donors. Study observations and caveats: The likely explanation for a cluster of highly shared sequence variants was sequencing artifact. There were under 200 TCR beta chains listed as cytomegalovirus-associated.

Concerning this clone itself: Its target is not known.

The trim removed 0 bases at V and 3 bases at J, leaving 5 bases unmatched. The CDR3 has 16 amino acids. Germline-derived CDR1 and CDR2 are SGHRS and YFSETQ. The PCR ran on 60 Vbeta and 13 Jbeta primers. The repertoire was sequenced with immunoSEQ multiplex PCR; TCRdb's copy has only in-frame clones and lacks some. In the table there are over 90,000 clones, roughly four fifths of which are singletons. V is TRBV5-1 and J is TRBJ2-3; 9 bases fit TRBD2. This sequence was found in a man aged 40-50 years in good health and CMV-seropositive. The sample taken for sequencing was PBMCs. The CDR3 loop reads CASSLAPSGTTDTQYF. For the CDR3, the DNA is TGCGCCAGCAGCTTGGCCCCTAGCGGGACAACAGATACGCAGTATTTT.